The next 3 T cell receptor beta chains were all read from a single sample in a study of vaccination and CD4 T cells after COVID-19. As to treatment: approximately nine-day PBMC culture with coronavirus spike peptide pools or control peptides (ViraFEST assay). These TCRs are of unknown antigen specificity. Researchers used the Oncomine TCR Beta short-read assay to sequence DNA from cultured CD4+ T cells. TCRdb reanalysed the PCR reads using MiXCR and keeps one entry per CDR3 protein. Of 15,000 or so distinct CDR3 sequences listed, roughly 60% are singletons. The sequencing input was CD4+ T cells from blood, cultured in vitro. The receptors were sampled from a human donor who had recovered from COVID-19.

This clonotype was picked up a small number of times. The V and J genes are TRBV24-1 and TRBJ2-3; possibly TRBD2 for D (6 bases). This CDR3 has 13 residues. CDR1 KGHDR and CDR2 SFDVKD come from the germline V gene. V dropped 12 bases and J dropped 1 base, with 13 bases sitting between them. In DNA form, the CDR3 reads TGTGCCGTATCCCCGGGAGGCACAGATACGCAGTATTTT. Translation gives CAVSPGGTDTQYF.

This clonotype appeared once. V is TRBV6-2 or TRBV6-3 and J is TRBJ2-2; 11 bases map to TRBD2. The germline V gene has CDR1 MNHEY and CDR2 SVGEGT. J lost 2 bases, V lost 6 bases, and 2 bases had no gene match. The CDR3 length is 15 residues. The CDR3 region is CASSRLAGNTGELFF. The CDR3 DNA reads TGTGCCAGCAGCCGACTAGCGGGAAACACCGGGGAGCTGTTTTTT.

V usage is TRBV2 and J usage is TRBJ2-7, with 7 bases that match TRBD1. The V gene end was trimmed by 11 bases and the J gene end by 5 bases; junction bases not matched to a gene: 12. The CDR3 is 13 amino acids. CDR1 and CDR2 (germline): SNHLY, FYNNEI. CDR3 sequence: CAPGTEKEDEQYF. CDR3 in DNA: TGTGCCCCCGGGACAGAGAAAGAAGACGAGCAGTACTTC.